The rows below give T cell receptor beta chains drawn from one sample of a study of blood T cell repertoires in COVID-19. Libraries were prepared by immunoSEQ multiplex PCR; TCRdb keeps only in-frame clonotypes and omits some of them. The table lists about 68,000 clones, 85% of them singletons. Sequenced material: peripheral blood. The receptors were gathered from a man aged 50 or older with acute or convalescent COVID-19. Each CDR3 is given with its conserved first and last residue. D genes are given only for firm matches. Expanded clones get a size class; other rows say once, few or many, or leave the size out.

j_call d_call v_call clone_size cdr3_nt cdr3_aa
TRBJ1-5 TRBD1 TRBV6-1 once TGTGCCAGCAGTGAAGACAGGGGTGGCAATCAGCCCCAGCATTTT CASSEDRGGNQPQHF
TRBJ2-7 TRBD1 TRBV27 NA TGTGCCAGCAGTTTTTGGGACAGGTTCTACGAGCAGTACTTC CASSFWDRFYEQYF
TRBJ2-7 TRBD2 TRBV11-2 NA TGTGCCAGCAGCTTAGGGGAAGCGGGGGGTAGGTACGAGCAGTACTTC CASSLGEAGGRYEQYF
TRBJ1-2 NA TRBV2 NA TGTGCCAGCAGTGATTACGGGGTCTATGGCTACACCTTC CASSDYGVYGYTF
TRBJ2-1 NA TRBV6-1 NA TGTGCCAGCAGTGAAGCGCTGCCTAGCAGGAAGATTGAGTTCTTC CASSEALPSRKIEFF
TRBJ1-6 NA TRBV3-1/TRBV3-2 NA TGTGCCAGCAGCCCCTCGGTGGGGGCGGATTCACCCCTCCACTTT CASSPSVGADSPLHF
TRBJ2-1 NA TRBV5-1 few TGCGCCAGCAGCCCCCTTGATGGGGGGTACAATGAGCAGTTCTTC CASSPLDGGYNEQFF
TRBJ2-3 TRBD1 TRBV6-4 NA TGTGCCAGCAGTGACTATAGGGGGCCCTCCCCAGATACGCAGTATTTT CASSDYRGPSPDTQYF
TRBJ1-1 NA TRBV6-5 once TGTGCCAGCAGTTACTCGAACGGCGGCTTAGCTTTCTTT CASSYSNGGLAFF
TRBJ1-4 TRBD1 TRBV29-1 NA TGCAGCACGGGACAGCCTAATGAAAAACTGTTTTTT CSTGQPNEKLFF
TRBJ2-3 NA TRBV27 NA TGTGCCAGCAGTTTATCGATGGCCTCAGATACGCAGTATTTT CASSLSMASDTQYF
TRBJ2-5 NA TRBV7-8 NA TGTGCCAGCAGCTTAGTATCGGGTATGGAGACCCAGTACTTC CASSLVSGMETQYF
TRBJ2-5 NA TRBV7-7 NA TGTGCCAGCAGCTTGGGTGGGGGGGCCCCAGAGACCCAGTACTTC CASSLGGGAPETQYF
TRBJ2-5 TRBD1 TRBV3-1/TRBV3-2 NA TGTGCCAGCAGCCTCGGACAGGGGGGGCAAGGGGCCCAGTACTTC CASSLGQGGQGAQYF
TRBJ2-1 NA TRBV11-2 NA TGTGCCAGCAGCTTAGCCCCAGGGTCCTACAATGAGCAGTTCTTC CASSLAPGSYNEQFF
TRBJ1-1 TRBD1 TRBV5-1 NA TGCGCCAGCAGCTTTGACAGGGTTAACACTGAAGCTTTCTTT CASSFDRVNTEAFF
TRBJ2-3 NA TRBV24-1 NA TGTGCCACCAGTGGGCCGGGGGAGACCACAGATACGCAGTATTTT CATSGPGETTDTQYF
TRBJ1-5 NA TRBV3-1/TRBV3-2 NA TGTGCCAGCAGCCAAGAGACCGGAGACAATCAGCCCCAGCATTTT CASSQETGDNQPQHF
TRBJ1-6 NA TRBV5-1 few TGCGCCAGCAGCTTGTCCGTCCAGGGAAATTCACCCCTCCACTTT CASSLSVQGNSPLHF
TRBJ2-3 TRBD1 TRBV25-1 NA TGTGCCAGCAGTGACCTCCGGACAGGACACCGTACGCAGTATTTT CASSDLRTGHRTQYF
TRBJ2-1 TRBD1 TRBV24-1 few TGTGCCACCAGCACTACGGTACTTGGGAAGGGGGCGAATGAGCAGTTCTTC CATSTTVLGKGANEQFF
TRBJ2-1 TRBD2 TRBV19 NA TGTGCCAGTAGTAAGGCGGGGGACTCCTACAATGAGCAGTTCTTC CASSKAGDSYNEQFF
TRBJ2-5 TRBD1 TRBV6-5 NA TGTGCCAGCAGTTACGAGTTTAGACAGGGTGGAGAGACCCAGTACTTC CASSYEFRQGGETQYF
TRBJ1-1 NA TRBV5-4 once TGTGCCAGCAGCTTGGACGGACGACAGAGGAACACTGAAGCTTTCTTT CASSLDGRQRNTEAFF
TRBJ2-1 TRBD2 TRBV20-1 NA TGCAGTGCTAGTCCTTCTAGCGGCAGGGTCTACAATGAGCAGTTCTTC CSASPSSGRVYNEQFF
TRBJ1-5 NA TRBV12-3/TRBV12-4 NA TGTGCCAGCAGGCCGGGGGGCGATCAGCCCCAGCATTTT CASRPGGDQPQHF
TRBJ1-2 TRBD1 TRBV3-1/TRBV3-2 NA TGTGCCAGCAGCCCAGGGGGGATGAGAGCTTATGGCTACACCTTC CASSPGGMRAYGYTF
TRBJ2-1 NA TRBV7-8 NA TGTGCCAGCAGCTTGCCACCGGGGTCCTACAATGAGCAGTTCTTC CASSLPPGSYNEQFF
TRBJ2-3 TRBD2 TRBV4-1 NA TGCGCCAGCAGCCAAGATTCAACTAGCGGGGGGTATGGAGATACGCAGTATTTT CASSQDSTSGGYGDTQYF
TRBJ2-2 NA TRBV10-3 NA TGTGCCATCAATGAAGGAGGGGCCGGGGAGCTGTTTTTT CAINEGGAGELFF
TRBJ1-6 TRBD1 TRBV11-1 few TGTGCCAGCAGTCGGGCCCAGGGGGCGAATTCACCCCTCCACTTT CASSRAQGANSPLHF
TRBJ2-5 TRBD2 TRBV9 NA TGTGCCAGCAGCGTCAGGTGGGGGGGGATGGAGACCCAGTACTTC CASSVRWGGMETQYF
TRBJ1-5 TRBD1 TRBV6-6 NA TGTGCCAGCAGTTACTGGGACAGAAGTTACCAGCCCCAGCATTTT CASSYWDRSYQPQHF
TRBJ2-1 NA TRBV4-1 NA TGCGCCAGCAGCCAAGAGGGTAGCGCCCAGCTGGGCAATGAGCAGTTCTTC CASSQEGSAQLGNEQFF
TRBJ2-7 TRBD1 TRBV2 NA TGTGCCAGCAGTGTAGACAGGGGGTTGTACGAGCAGTACTTC CASSVDRGLYEQYF
TRBJ2-1 TRBD2 TRBV7-3 NA TGTGCCAGCAGCTTGACACTAGGGACTATTAATGAGCAGTTCTTC CASSLTLGTINEQFF
TRBJ1-2 TRBD1 TRBV24-1 NA TGTGCCACCAGTGATCCAGGGGGCGTTGGCTACACCTTC CATSDPGGVGYTF
TRBJ2-1 NA TRBV29-1 NA TGCAGCGTTGCAGGGCTCGGAAACAATGAGCAGTTCTTC CSVAGLGNNEQFF
TRBJ2-7 NA TRBV27 NA TGTGCCAGCAGTTTATCGGGCAGCTACGAGCAGTACTTC CASSLSGSYEQYF
TRBJ2-3 TRBD1 TRBV7-3 NA TGTGCCAGCAGCTCGACAGGGGTAGATACGCAGTATTTT CASSSTGVDTQYF
TRBJ2-4 NA TRBV5-4 few TGTGCCAGCTGGAACCAGGGGAGAGGCAAAAACATTCAGTACTTC CASWNQGRGKNIQYF
TRBJ2-2 TRBD1 TRBV3-1/TRBV3-2 few TGTGCCAGCAGCGGCAGACAGGGATCTTACACCGGGGAGCTGTTTTTT CASSGRQGSYTGELFF
TRBJ2-5 TRBD1 TRBV2 NA TGTGCCAGCAGTGAAGCTCGGCAGGGGGTGGAAGAGACCCAGTACTTC CASSEARQGVEETQYF
TRBJ2-7 NA TRBV27 NA TGTGCCAGCGCGCCAGGGCGTACCTACGAGCAGTACTTC CASAPGRTYEQYF
TRBJ2-6 NA TRBV5-4 NA TGTGCCAGCAGCTTGGTGTCGGGGGGGGCCAACGTCCTGACTTTC CASSLVSGGANVLTF
TRBJ2-2 NA TRBV5-1 NA TGCGCCAGCAGCTTGAGGGGGGACTACCTGACCGGGGAGCTGTTTTTT CASSLRGDYLTGELFF
TRBJ2-5 TRBD1 TRBV10-1 NA TGCGCCAGCAGTGAAGGTCCGGACAGGGGTGGAGAGACCCAGTACTTC CASSEGPDRGGETQYF
TRBJ2-3 NA TRBV21-1 NA TGTGCCAGCAGCAAAGTCCTCACTCGACTAGCGGGGATCACAGATACGCAGTATTTT CASSKVLTRLAGITDTQYF
TRBJ2-2 NA TRBV30 once TGTGCCTGGAGCGGACAGTTCCCCGGGGAGCTGTTTTTT CAWSGQFPGELFF
TRBJ2-3 NA TRBV3-1/TRBV3-2 once TGTGCCAGCAGCACCCGGGACTGGCGCACAGATACGCAGTATTTT CASSTRDWRTDTQYF
TRBJ2-3 NA TRBV3-1/TRBV3-2 NA TGTGCCAGCAGCCAAGAGGGCACCACAGATACGCAGTATTTT CASSQEGTTDTQYF
TRBJ2-7 NA TRBV6-1 NA TGTGCCAGCAGTGAAGCGTGGCAGACCTACGAGCAGTACTTC CASSEAWQTYEQYF
TRBJ2-1 NA TRBV7-9 NA TGTGCCAGCAGCTTAGGGGCCTCCTACAATGAGCAGTTCTTC CASSLGASYNEQFF
TRBJ1-2 NA TRBV15 NA TGTGCCACCAGCAGAGGGGTGGACAACATCTATGGCTACACCTTC CATSRGVDNIYGYTF
TRBJ1-5 NA TRBV5-1 NA TGCGCCAGCAGCTTTGGGGGGGGCTGGAATCAGCCCCAGCATTTT CASSFGGGWNQPQHF